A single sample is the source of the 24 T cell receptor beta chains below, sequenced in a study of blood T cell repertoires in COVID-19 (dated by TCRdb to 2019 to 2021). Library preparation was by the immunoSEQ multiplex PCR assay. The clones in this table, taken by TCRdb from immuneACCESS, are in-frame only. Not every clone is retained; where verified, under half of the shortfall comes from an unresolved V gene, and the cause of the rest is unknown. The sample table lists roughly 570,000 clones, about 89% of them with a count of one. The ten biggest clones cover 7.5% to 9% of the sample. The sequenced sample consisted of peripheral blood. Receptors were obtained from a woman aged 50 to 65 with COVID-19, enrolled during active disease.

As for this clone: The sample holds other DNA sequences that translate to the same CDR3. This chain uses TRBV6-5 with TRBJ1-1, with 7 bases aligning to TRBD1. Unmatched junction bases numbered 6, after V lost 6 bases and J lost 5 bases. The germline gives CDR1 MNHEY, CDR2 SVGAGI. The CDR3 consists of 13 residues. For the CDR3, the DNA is TGTGCCAGCAGCCTCACAGGGGAGACTGAAGCTTTCTTT. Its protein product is CASSLTGETEAFF.

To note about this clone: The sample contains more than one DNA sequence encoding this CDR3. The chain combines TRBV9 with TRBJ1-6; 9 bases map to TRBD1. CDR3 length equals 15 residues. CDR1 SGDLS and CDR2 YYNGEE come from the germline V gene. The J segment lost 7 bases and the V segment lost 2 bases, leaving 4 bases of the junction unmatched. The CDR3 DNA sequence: TGTGCCAGCAGCGTTGAAGGACAGGGGAATTCACCCCTCCACTTT. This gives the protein CASSVEGQGNSPLHF.

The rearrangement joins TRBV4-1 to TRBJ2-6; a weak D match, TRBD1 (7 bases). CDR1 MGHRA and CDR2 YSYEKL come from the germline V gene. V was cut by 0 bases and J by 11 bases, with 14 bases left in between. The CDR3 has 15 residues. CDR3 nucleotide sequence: TGCGCCAGCAGCCAAGATCGGGGCAGGGGGGACGTCCTGACTTTC. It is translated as CASSQDRGRGDVLTF.

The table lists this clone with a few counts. CDR3 in amino acids: CASSYIRGMDGYTF. CDR3 DNA sequence: TGTGCCAGCAGCTACATCCGGGGTATGGACGGCTACACCTTC. The rearrangement joins TRBV5-6 to TRBJ1-2; D gene ambiguous. Germline V gives CDR1 SGHDT, CDR2 YYEEEE. The ends were cut back, 3 bases at V and 8 bases at J, with 17 bases in the middle. The CDR3 covers 14 residues. The whole variable domain, remainder taken from reference TRBV5-6 and TRBJ1-2, is DAGVTQSPTHLIKTRGQQVTLRCSPKSGHDTVSWYQQALGQGPQFIFQYYEEEERQRGNFPDRFSGHQFPNYSSELNVNALLLGDSALYLCASSYIRGMDGYTFGSGTRLTVV.

The CDR3 region is CASGLVLGRRDTEAFF. In DNA, the CDR3 is TGTGCTAGTGGTTTGGTACTCGGCAGGAGGGACACTGAAGCTTTCTTT. This chain connects TRBV12-5 to TRBJ1-1; D is unclear. Trimming took 0 bases from V and 3 from J, leaving 14 bases between them. The CDR3 extends over 16 amino acids. Germline values: CDR1 LGHNT, CDR2 FRNRAP.

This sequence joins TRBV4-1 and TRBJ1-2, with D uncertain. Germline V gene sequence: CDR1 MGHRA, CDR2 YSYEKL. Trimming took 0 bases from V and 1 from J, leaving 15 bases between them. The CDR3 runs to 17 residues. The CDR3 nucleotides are TGCGCCAGCAGCCAAGAGGAGCTCCACGGAGGTAACTATGGCTACACCTTC. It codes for CASSQEELHGGNYGYTF.

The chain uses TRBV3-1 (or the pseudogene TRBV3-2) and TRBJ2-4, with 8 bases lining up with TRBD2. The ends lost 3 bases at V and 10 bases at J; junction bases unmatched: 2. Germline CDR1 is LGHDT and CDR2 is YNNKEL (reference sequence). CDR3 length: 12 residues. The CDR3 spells CASSQGTSIQYF. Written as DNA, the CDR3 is TGTGCCAGCAGCCAGGGGACTAGTATTCAGTACTTC.

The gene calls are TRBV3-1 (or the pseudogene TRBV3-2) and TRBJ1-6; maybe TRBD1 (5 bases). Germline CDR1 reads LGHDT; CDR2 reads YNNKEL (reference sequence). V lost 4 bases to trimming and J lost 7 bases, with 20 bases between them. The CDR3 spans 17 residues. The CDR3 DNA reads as TGTGCCAGCAGCCCTTCCGACAGAATGGGGCGCAATTCACCCCTCCACTTT. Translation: CASSPSDRMGRNSPLHF.

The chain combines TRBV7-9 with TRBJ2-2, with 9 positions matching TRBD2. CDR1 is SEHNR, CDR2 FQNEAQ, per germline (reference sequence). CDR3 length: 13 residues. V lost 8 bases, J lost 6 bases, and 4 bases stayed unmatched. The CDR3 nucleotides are TGTGCCAGCTCGCGGGGGGGTCCCGGGGAGCTGTTTTTT. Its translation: CASSRGGPGELFF.

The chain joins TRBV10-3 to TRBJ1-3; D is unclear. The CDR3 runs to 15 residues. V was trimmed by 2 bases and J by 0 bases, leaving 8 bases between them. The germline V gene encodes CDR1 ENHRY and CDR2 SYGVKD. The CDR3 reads CAISEGLFSGNTIYF. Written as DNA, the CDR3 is TGTGCCATCAGTGAGGGACTGTTCTCTGGAAACACCATATATTTT.

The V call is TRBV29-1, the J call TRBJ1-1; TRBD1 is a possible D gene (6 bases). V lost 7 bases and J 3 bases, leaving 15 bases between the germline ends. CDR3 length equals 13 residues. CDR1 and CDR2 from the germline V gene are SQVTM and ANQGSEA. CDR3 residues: CSARSSGDTEAFF. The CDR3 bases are TGCAGCGCGCGAAGCTCAGGGGACACTGAAGCTTTCTTT.

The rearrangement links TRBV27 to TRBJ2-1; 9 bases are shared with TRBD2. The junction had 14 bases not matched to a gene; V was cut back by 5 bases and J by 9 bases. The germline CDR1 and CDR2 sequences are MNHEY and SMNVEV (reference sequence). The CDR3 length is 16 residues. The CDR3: CASSGLAGAIVFEQFF. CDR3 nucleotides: TGTGCCAGCAGTGGTTTAGCGGGGGCAATAGTATTTGAGCAGTTCTTC.

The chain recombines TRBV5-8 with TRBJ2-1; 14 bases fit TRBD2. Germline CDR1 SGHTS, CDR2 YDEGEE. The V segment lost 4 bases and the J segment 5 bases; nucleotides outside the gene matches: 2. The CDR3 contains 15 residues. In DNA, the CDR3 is TGTGCCAGCAGCCCGGGACTAGCGGGGGACAATGAGCAGTTCTTC. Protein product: CASSPGLAGDNEQFF. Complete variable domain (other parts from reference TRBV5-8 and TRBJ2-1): EAGVTQSPTHLIKTRGQQATLRCSPISGHTSVYWYQQALGLGLQFLLWYDEGEERNRGNFPPRFSGRQFPNYSSELNVNALELEDSALYLCASSPGLAGDNEQFFGPGTRLTVL.

CDR3 nucleotide sequence: TGTGCCAGCAGTGAATTTGGGGAGAATGAGCAGTTCTTC. It is translated as CASSEFGENEQFF. The chain uses TRBV25-1 and TRBJ2-1, with TRBD2 as a possible D gene (5 bases). The CDR3 is 13 residues long. V was cut by 1 base and J by 7 bases, with 8 bases left in between. Germline V gene sequence: CDR1 MGHDK, CDR2 SYGVNS.

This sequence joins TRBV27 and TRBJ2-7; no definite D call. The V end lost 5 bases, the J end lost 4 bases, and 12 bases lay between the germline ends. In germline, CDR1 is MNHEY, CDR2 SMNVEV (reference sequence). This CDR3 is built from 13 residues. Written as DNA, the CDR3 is TGTGCCAGCAGTCGCTCACACGTATACGAGCAGTACTTC. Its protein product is CASSRSHVYEQYF.

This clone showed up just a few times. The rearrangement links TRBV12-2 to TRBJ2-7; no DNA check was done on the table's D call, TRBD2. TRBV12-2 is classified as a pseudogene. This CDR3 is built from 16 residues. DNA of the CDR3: TGTGCAAGTCGCTTATCATATCTAGCGGGGGTGGTTGAGCAGTACTTC. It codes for CASRLSYLAGVVEQYF.

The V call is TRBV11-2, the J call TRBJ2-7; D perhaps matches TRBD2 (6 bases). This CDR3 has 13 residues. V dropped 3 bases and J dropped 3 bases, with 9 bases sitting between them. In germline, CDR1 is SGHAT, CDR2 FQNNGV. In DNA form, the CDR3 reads TGTGCCAGCAGCTTCTTTAGCGGCTACGAGCAGTACTTC. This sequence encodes CASSFFSGYEQYF.

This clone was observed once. The CDR3 loop reads CASSYVSTGNTEAFF. The CDR3 DNA sequence: TGTGCCAGCAGTTACGTGTCTACAGGGAACACTGAAGCTTTCTTT. This chain links TRBV6-5 with TRBJ1-1; maybe TRBD1 (5 bases). CDR1 and CDR2 (germline): MNHEY, SVGAGI. The CDR3 sequence is 15 residues long. The germline V and J ends were trimmed by 2 bases and 1 base, with 11 bases remaining between them.

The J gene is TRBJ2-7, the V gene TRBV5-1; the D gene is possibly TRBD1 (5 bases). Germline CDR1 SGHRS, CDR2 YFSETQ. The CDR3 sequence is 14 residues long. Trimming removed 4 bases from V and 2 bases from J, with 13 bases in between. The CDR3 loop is CASSRAGNTYEQYF. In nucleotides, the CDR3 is TGCGCCAGCAGCCGGGCAGGGAATACCTACGAGCAGTACTTC.

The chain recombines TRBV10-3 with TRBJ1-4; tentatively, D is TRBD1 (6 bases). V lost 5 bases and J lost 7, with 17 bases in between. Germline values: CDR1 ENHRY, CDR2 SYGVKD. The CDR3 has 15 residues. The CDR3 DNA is TGTGCCATCAGTCCCACAGGGTTGGTAGGTGAAAAACTGTTTTTT. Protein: CAISPTGLVGEKLFF.

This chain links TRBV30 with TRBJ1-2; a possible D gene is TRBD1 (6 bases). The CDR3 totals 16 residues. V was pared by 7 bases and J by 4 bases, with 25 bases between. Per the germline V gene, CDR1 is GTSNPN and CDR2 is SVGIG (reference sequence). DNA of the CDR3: TGTGCCTCCCCTTCGGGGGGCAATAGCGTTGGCTATGGCTACACCTTC. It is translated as CASPSGGNSVGYGYTF.

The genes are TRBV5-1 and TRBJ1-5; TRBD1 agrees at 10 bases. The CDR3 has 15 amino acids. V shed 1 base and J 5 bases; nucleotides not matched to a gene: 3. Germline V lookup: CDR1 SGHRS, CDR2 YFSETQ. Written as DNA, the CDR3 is TGCGCCAGCAGCTTGTATGGGACAGGGGATCAGCCCCAGCATTTT. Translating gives CASSLYGTGDQPQHF.

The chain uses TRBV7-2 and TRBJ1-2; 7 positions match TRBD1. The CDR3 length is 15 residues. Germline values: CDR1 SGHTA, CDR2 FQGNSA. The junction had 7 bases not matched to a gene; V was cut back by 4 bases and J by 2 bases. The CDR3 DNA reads TGTGCCAGCAGCTACGACAGGGTCAAAAACTATGGCTACACCTTC. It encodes CASSYDRVKNYGYTF.

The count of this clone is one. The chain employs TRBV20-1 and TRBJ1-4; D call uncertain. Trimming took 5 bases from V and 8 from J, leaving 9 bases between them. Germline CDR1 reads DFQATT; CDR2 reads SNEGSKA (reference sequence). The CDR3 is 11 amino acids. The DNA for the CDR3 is TGCAGTGCTGACCTGGAGGAAAAACTGTTTTTT. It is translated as CSADLEEKLFF.